This TCR beta chain emerged from a study of monozygotic twins with inflammatory bowel disease. Comments on this clonotype: Its antigen is currently unknown.

This CDR3 comprises 17 residues. Looked up from germline, CDR1 is SGHTA and CDR2 is FQGTGA. General observations from the study: Clonotypes shared with others were fewer in IBD patients than in healthy twins, especially with disease activity. By inverse Simpson index, TCRbeta diversity was lower in IBD patients than in healthy co-twins.

With eight separate reactions per sample, the authors made cDNA. With about 17 and 10 cycles respectively, two nested PCRs were carried out on TCRalpha and TCRbeta cDNA. Reprocessing the 5' RACE reads, TCRdb reports a single entry for every CDR3 protein and omits DNA. Recorded for this sample: about 210,000 distinct CDR3 sequences. This TCR came from a human donor with ulcerative colitis or Crohn's disease, or a healthy co-twin of an affected twin (not recorded which). The J gene is TRBJ2-7, the V gene TRBV7-3; TCRdb names TRBD1, which stays unverified in the absence of DNA. The sequencing sample was made of blood. The CDR3 sequence is CASSLRDYGTGPYEQYF. Looking up the rest from reference TRBV7-3 and TRBJ2-7 gives the full variable domain: GAGVSQTPSNKVTEKGKYVELRCDPISGHTALYWYRQSLGQGPEFLIYFQGTGAADDSGLPNDRFFAVRPEGSVSTLKIQRTERGDSAVYLCASSLRDYGTGPYEQYFGPGTRLTVT.